Sequencing of this T cell receptor (beta chain) was carried out in a study of blood T cell repertoires in COVID-19. For the study at large: Researchers got acute and convalescent COVID-19 samples from the United States, Italy and Spain.

Clones were sequenced by immunoSEQ multiplex PCR, and TCRdb holds only the in-frame ones, with some missing. Seen here are about 94,000 clones, about 80% observed once, and the top ten hold around 6.5%. Germline lookup yields CDR1 MNHEY and CDR2 SVGAGI. CDR3 length: 15 residues. V lost 4 bases to trimming and J lost 1 base; unmatched junction nucleotides: 4. Sequencing was done on a sample of peripheral blood. The TCR was taken from a man between 60 and 75 years old with acute or convalescent COVID-19. J is TRBJ1-5 and V is TRBV6-5; 7 nucleotides agree with TRBD1. CDR3: CASSSGTASNQPQHF. In DNA, the CDR3 is TGTGCCAGCAGTTCCGGGACAGCGAGCAATCAGCCCCAGCATTTT.